Following are 20 T cell receptor beta chains from one sample sequenced in a study of blood T cell repertoires in COVID-19. This table comes from immunoSEQ multiplex PCR, and its TCRdb copy is limited to in-frame clones, with some not included. The sample has approximately 230,000 clones; 70% to 85% are singletons. Sequencing used PBMCs or T cells enriched from blood (not recorded which). The receptors come from a man aged 35-49 years who had recovered from COVID-19.

There are a few counts of this clone. This chain uses TRBV29-1 with TRBJ2-3; D not resolved. This CDR3 is 12 amino acids long. CDR1 is SQVTM, CDR2 ANQGSEA, per germline. V gave up 7 bases and J gave up 5 bases, with 13 bases separating them. The CDR3 DNA sequence: TGCAGCGGGCGGTACCAATTAGATACGCAGTATTTT. This encodes CSGRYQLDTQYF.

This chain connects TRBV27 to TRBJ1-2, with TRBD1 matching 7 bases. The germline V gene encodes CDR1 MNHEY and CDR2 SMNVEV (reference sequence). The CDR3 contains 14 residues. The junction had 6 bases not matched to a gene; V was cut back by 3 bases and J by 5 bases. The CDR3 bases are TGTGCCAGCAGTTTTGGGGACAGATTTTATGGCTACACCTTC. Translation: CASSFGDRFYGYTF.

The V gene is TRBV5-1, the J gene TRBJ1-6; possibly TRBD1 for D (5 bases). V dropped 0 bases and J dropped 10 bases, with 14 bases sitting between them. The CDR3 runs to 15 residues. Germline V gene data show CDR1 as SGHRS and CDR2 as YFSETQ. The CDR3 DNA follows: TGCGCCAGCAGCTTGGATTCCGGGGGTGGGTCACCCCTCCACTTT. This gives the protein CASSLDSGGGSPLHF.

The chain is built from TRBV24-1 and TRBJ1-2; D is unresolved. This CDR3 spans 16 amino acids. Trimming pared 3 bases from V and 0 bases from J, leaving 13 bases between. CDR1 KGHDR and CDR2 SFDVKD come from the germline V gene. CDR3 residues: CATSDPGREANYGYTF. CDR3 coding DNA: TGTGCCACCAGTGATCCCGGACGGGAAGCTAACTATGGCTACACCTTC.

This clone was observed a handful of times. The rearrangement uses TRBV7-3 and TRBJ2-3, with TRBD2 matching 8 bases. V shed 5 bases and J 1 base; nucleotides not matched to a gene: 5. This CDR3 contains 15 residues. The V gene's germline CDR1 is SGHTA and CDR2 FQGTGA. The CDR3 reads CASSRGRFGTDTQYF. CDR3 DNA sequence: TGTGCCAGCAGCCGCGGGAGGTTCGGCACAGATACGCAGTATTTT.

The genes are TRBV18 and TRBJ1-2; 10 bases align to TRBD1. The J segment lost 4 bases and the V segment lost 5 bases, leaving 4 bases of the junction unmatched. Germline V CDR1 and CDR2: KGHSH, LQKENI. There are 14 residues in the CDR3. CDR3: CASSSGQGGYGYTF. The CDR3, as DNA: TGTGCCAGCTCATCAGGACAGGGGGGCTATGGCTACACCTTC.

This chain links TRBV4-1 with TRBJ2-5; D is undetermined. The ends were cut back, 3 bases at V and 6 bases at J, with 11 bases in the middle. The CDR3 is made up of 13 amino acids. Germline-derived CDR1 and CDR2 are MGHRA and YSYEKL. Written as DNA, the CDR3 is TGCGCCAGCAGCCAGTTGGGCCTACAGACCCAGTACTTC. This translates into CASSQLGLQTQYF.

This chain connects TRBV29-1 to TRBJ2-1; the match to TRBD2 covers 9 bases. The CDR3 length is 16 residues. Germline V CDR1 and CDR2: SQVTM, ANQGSEA. Losses at the gene ends were 6 bases for V and 2 bases for J; bases not matched to a gene: 11. The CDR3 DNA sequence: TGCAGCGTCCTCGGGGGCGGGAGGGCCGCCTACAATGAGCAGTTCTTC. As protein: CSVLGGGRAAYNEQFF.

The chain joins TRBV3-1 (or the pseudogene TRBV3-2) to TRBJ2-1; D call uncertain. Germline CDR1 is LGHDT and CDR2 is YNNKEL (reference sequence). The CDR3 contains 12 residues. V shed 1 base and J shed 7 bases, with 5 bases lying between them. This chain's CDR3 is CASSQALNEQFF. DNA of the CDR3: TGTGCCAGCAGCCAAGCCTTGAATGAGCAGTTCTTC.

The chain combines TRBV18 with TRBJ2-1, with 9 bases fitting TRBD1. V shed 3 bases, J shed 1 base, and the junction held 4 bases outside the gene matches. Germline CDR1 reads KGHSH; CDR2 reads LQKENI. This CDR3 contains 16 residues. The CDR3 DNA reads as TGTGCCAGCTCACCCGGGACAGGGATTTCCTACAATGAGCAGTTCTTC. This codes for CASSPGTGISYNEQFF.

The chain joins TRBV30 to TRBJ1-5; D might be TRBD1 (5 bases). Trimming removed 3 bases at V and 0 bases at J, with 9 bases between. This CDR3 contains 14 residues. Germline CDR1 and CDR2: GTSNPN and SVGIG (reference sequence). CDR3 DNA sequence: TGTGCCTGGAGCTTAGGGGATAGCAATCAGCCCCAGCATTTT. Translated, it gives CAWSLGDSNQPQHF.

V is TRBV9 and J is TRBJ1-2; unclear D gene. Trimming took 3 bases from V and 2 from J, leaving 8 bases between them. CDR1 and CDR2 from the germline V gene are SGDLS and YYNGEE. This CDR3 is 13 amino acids long. CDR3 sequence: CASSAGFNYGYTF. CDR3 coding DNA: TGTGCCAGCAGCGCCGGGTTCAACTATGGCTACACCTTC. Full variable domain (remainder filled in from reference TRBV9 and TRBJ1-2): DSGVTQTPKHLITATGQRVTLRCSPRSGDLSVYWYQQSLDQGLQFLIQYYNGEERAKGNILERFSAQQFPDLHSELNLSSLELGDSALYFCASSAGFNYGYTFGSGTRLTVV.

The chain carries TRBV11-3 and TRBJ2-7, with TRBD2 as a possible D gene (6 bases). Germline values: CDR1 SGHNT, CDR2 YENEEA. This CDR3 contains 15 residues. Between the trimmed V and J ends, which lost 4 bases and 3 bases, there was a span of 16 bases. The CDR3 protein is CASSSSIGGIYEQYF. CDR3 sequence (DNA): TGTGCCAGCAGCTCTTCAATCGGGGGAATCTACGAGCAGTACTTC.

The rearrangement uses TRBV5-6 and TRBJ2-2; perhaps TRBD2 as D (5 bases). The CDR3 spans 15 residues. V dropped 4 bases and J dropped 4 bases, with 14 bases sitting between them. Germline V lookup: CDR1 SGHDT, CDR2 YYEEEE. CDR3 in DNA: TGTGCCAGCAGCCTGTTATCCCGGGGCACCGGGGAGCTGTTTTTT. It specifies CASSLLSRGTGELFF.

The chain employs TRBV30 and TRBJ1-6; D possibly corresponds to TRBD1 (5 bases). The V and J ends lost 8 bases and 0 bases respectively, with 14 bases between them. The CDR3 has 15 residues. Germline CDR1 reads GTSNPN; CDR2 reads SVGIG (reference sequence). In DNA, the CDR3 is TGTGCCGGACGCACAGGAAGCTCCTATAATTCACCCCTCCACTTT. Translated: CAGRTGSSYNSPLHF.

The rearrangement joins TRBV9 to TRBJ1-2; D is unclear. V was trimmed by 1 base and J by 2 bases, leaving 9 bases between them. CDR1 SGDLS and CDR2 YYNGEE come from the germline V gene. The CDR3 runs 14 residues. The CDR3 region has the DNA TGTGCCAGCAGCGTATCCGCGGGGAACTATGGCTACACCTTC. The encoded protein is CASSVSAGNYGYTF.

J is TRBJ2-1 and V is TRBV2; tentative D call: TRBD2 (5 bases). CDR3 length equals 14 residues. Germline lookup yields CDR1 SNHLY and CDR2 FYNNEI. V was clipped by 8 bases and J by 9 bases, with 20 bases between them. CDR3 sequence reads: CASGQTIRDGEQFF. DNA for the CDR3: TGTGCCAGCGGGCAGACAATTCGGGATGGTGAGCAGTTCTTC.

The chain links TRBV11-2 to TRBJ2-3; D is possibly TRBD2 (5 bases). The CDR3 sequence is 15 residues long. V was pared by 1 base and J by 1 base, with 9 bases between. CDR1 and CDR2 (germline): SGHAT, FQNNGV. The CDR3 sequence is CASSLVLVRTDTQYF. CDR3 sequence (DNA): TGTGCCAGCAGCTTAGTACTAGTCCGCACAGATACGCAGTATTTT.

The chain is built from TRBV28 and TRBJ1-1; D may be TRBD1 (6 bases). Trimming took off 4 bases at V and 2 bases at J, with 11 bases between the two ends. The CDR3 covers 14 residues. The germline V gene encodes CDR1 MDHEN and CDR2 SYDVKM. CDR3 in amino acids: CASSSGTTNTEAFF. The CDR3 DNA is TGTGCCAGCAGTTCCGGGACAACTAACACTGAAGCTTTCTTT.

V and J are TRBV5-1 and TRBJ1-4; possibly TRBD1 for D (5 bases). Trimming pared 6 bases from V and 6 bases from J, leaving 18 bases between. CDR3 size: 15 residues. The germline gives CDR1 SGHRS, CDR2 YFSETQ. The CDR3 DNA is TGCGCCAGCACGGAGGAGGGAAGGGACTATGAAAAACTGTTTTTT. Its protein product is CASTEEGRDYEKLFF.